This TCR beta chain derives from a study of cytotoxic CD8 clonotypes in ibrutinib-treated CLL. Whole-study results and caveats: Contraction or stability on treatment was seen for public clonotypes, which were uncommon.

Germline CDR1 and CDR2: MGHRA and YSYEKL. J lost 4 bases, V lost 1 base, and 5 bases had no gene match. This CDR3 is built from 15 residues. This clone turned up a few times. Its antigen is still unknown. The method was immunoSEQ multiplex PCR; TCRdb's version includes in-frame clones alone and lacks a portion of them. The sample includes roughly 190,000 clones, about two thirds of them seen just once. The sequenced sample was PBMCs, obtained after 24 months of ibrutinib treatment. The clonotype originates from a human donor with chronic lymphocytic leukemia. The V call is TRBV4-1, the J call TRBJ2-7; 9 bases match TRBD1. The CDR3 spells CASSQGTGVGYEQYF. As DNA, the CDR3 is TGCGCCAGCAGCCAAGGGACAGGGGTCGGGTACGAGCAGTACTTC.